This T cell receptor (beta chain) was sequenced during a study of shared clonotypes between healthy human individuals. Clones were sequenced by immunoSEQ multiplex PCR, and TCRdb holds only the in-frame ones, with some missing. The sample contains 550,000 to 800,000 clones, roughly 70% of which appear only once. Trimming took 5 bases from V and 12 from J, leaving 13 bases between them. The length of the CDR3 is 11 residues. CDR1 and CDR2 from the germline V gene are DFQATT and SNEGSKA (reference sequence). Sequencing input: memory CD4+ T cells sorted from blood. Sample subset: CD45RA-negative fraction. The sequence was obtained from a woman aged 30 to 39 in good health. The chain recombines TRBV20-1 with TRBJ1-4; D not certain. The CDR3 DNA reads TGCAGTGCTGGGTCTGGGGTTGAACTGTTTTTT. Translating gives CSAGSGVELFF.